Each of the 28 T cell receptor beta chains below was sequenced from the same sample in a study of identical twins (dated by TCRdb to the mid-2010s). Libraries were built with 5' RACE. Sequencing used an Illumina HiSeq 2000. TCRdb reanalyzed the raw reads on its own, using fastp at Q25 for trimming and MiXCR for clone calling, and kept in-frame beta chains. One record per CDR3 amino acid sequence lists the most common genes and DNA. The sample data list 500,000 to 550,000 distinct CDR3 sequences, and about 20% of these were observed just once. Jointly, the top ten make up about 0.99% of the sample. Another study also made use of these data, one on T cells expressing NK-cell markers.

What was sequenced was CD4+ T cells sorted from blood. These receptors were collected from a woman aged 18-29 years in good health.

Only a few counts were recorded for this clonotype. J is TRBJ1-4 and V is TRBV7-9; D ambiguous. CDR3 size: 14 residues. Germline CDR1 SEHNR, CDR2 FQNEAQ (reference sequence). Trimming stripped 4 bases from V and 0 bases from J, with 6 bases between. CDR3 DNA sequence: TGTGCCAGCAGCTGGACCTCAACTAATGAAAAACTGTTTTTT. Its translation: CASSWTSTNEKLFF.

The CDR3 is CASSLGAYTEAFF. The CDR3 bases are TGTGCCAGCAGCTTAGGAGCCTACACTGAAGCTTTCTTT. The chain has TRBV7-9 and TRBJ1-1; D not resolved. Trimming removed 1 base at V and 3 bases at J, with 6 bases between. Germline assignment: CDR1 SEHNR and CDR2 FQNEAQ (reference sequence). There are 13 residues in the CDR3.

This chain joins TRBV3-1 and TRBJ2-5; TRBD2 agrees at 8 bases. This CDR3 has 15 amino acids. The V gene end was trimmed by 1 base and the J gene end by 2 bases; junction bases not matched to a gene: 3. The germline CDR1 and CDR2 sequences are LGHDT and YNNKEL (reference sequence). CDR3 residues: CASSQAVAGQETQYF. Here the CDR3 DNA reads TGTGCCAGCAGCCAAGCGGTAGCGGGGCAAGAGACCCAGTACTTC.

This clonotype was seen more than once but under ten times. This chain joins TRBV4-2 and TRBJ2-2; D might be TRBD2 (6 bases). Trimming took off 4 bases at V and 2 bases at J, with 26 bases between the two ends. This CDR3 region has 20 residues. CDR1 and CDR2 from the germline V gene are LGHNA and YNFKEQ. The DNA of the CDR3 is TGTGCCAGCAGCCTACGAGGAGGGCAGGGTATGGTCTTCAACACCGGGGAGCTGTTTTTT. It encodes CASSLRGGQGMVFNTGELFF.

This chain uses TRBV12-3 or TRBV12-4 with TRBJ2-5, with D perhaps matching TRBD2 (6 bases). CDR3 size: 13 residues. V gave up 5 bases and J gave up 6 bases, with 13 bases separating them. The CDR3 DNA sequence: TGTGCCAGCAGTACTGGAGGGCTGAAGACCCAGTACTTC. Amino acids: CASSTGGLKTQYF.

The chain recombines TRBV29-1 with TRBJ2-7, with D possibly TRBD1 on 6 matching bases. Trimming left V 6 bases short and J 4 bases short, with 13 bases between. CDR1 and CDR2 from the germline V gene are SQVTM and ANQGSEA. The CDR3 runs 12 residues. The CDR3 DNA follows: TGCAGCGTGACTGGACAGACGTACGAGCAGTACTTC. Translating gives CSVTGQTYEQYF.

In this sample, this clonotype turned up many times. The chain employs TRBV12-3 or TRBV12-4 and TRBJ2-1; D not certain. This CDR3 contains 14 residues. Trimming took 3 bases from V and 0 from J, leaving 6 bases between them. For the CDR3, the DNA is TGTGCCAGCAGTTTCTCAAGCTCCTACAATGAGCAGTTCTTC. Protein: CASSFSSSYNEQFF.

This clonotype was found a few times. The V and J genes are TRBV3-1 and TRBJ2-2; D not resolved. This CDR3 comprises 13 residues. Germline assignment: CDR1 LGHDT and CDR2 YNNKEL (reference sequence). V was clipped by 4 bases and J by 3 bases, with 6 bases between them. CDR3 in DNA: TGTGCCAGCAGCCGCTCGGACACCGGGGAGCTGTTTTTT. Protein sequence: CASSRSDTGELFF.

This clonotype was observed once. This chain joins TRBV7-2 and TRBJ2-3; D possibly corresponds to TRBD2 (7 bases). This CDR3 contains 15 residues. Germline V gene sequence: CDR1 SGHTA, CDR2 FQGNSA. The V and J ends lost 5 bases and 3 bases respectively, with 15 bases between them. CDR3 sequence reads: CASSGRGVGTDTQYF. CDR3 nucleotide sequence: TGTGCCAGCAGCGGGAGGGGGGTAGGGACAGATACGCAGTATTTT.

This sequence joins TRBV20-1 and TRBJ2-7; TRBD2 matches at 7 bases. V dropped 0 bases and J dropped 6; count of bases not matched to a gene: 8. Germline CDR1 and CDR2: DFQATT and SNEGSKA (reference sequence). The CDR3 has 14 residues. CDR3 loop: CSARETSVVREQYF. In DNA form, the CDR3 reads TGCAGTGCTAGAGAAACTAGCGTGGTTCGCGAGCAGTACTTC.

This clonotype was observed a few times. The chain links TRBV28 to TRBJ2-6; perhaps D is TRBD1 or TRBD2 (5 bases each). CDR1 is MDHEN, CDR2 SYDVKM, per germline. With 8 bases removed from V and 2 bases from J, the gap between germline ends came to 16 bases. There are 16 residues in the CDR3. CDR3 in DNA: TGTGCCAGCCGGAAGACGAGGGGTACTGGGGCCAACGTCCTGACTTTC. Translating it yields CASRKTRGTGANVLTF.

The V call is TRBV18, the J call TRBJ1-5, with TRBD1 matching 7 bases. The J segment lost 2 bases and the V segment lost 6 bases, leaving 10 bases of the junction unmatched. CDR3 length: 16 residues. Germline lookup yields CDR1 KGHSH and CDR2 LQKENI. CDR3 nucleotides: TGTGCCAGCTCCCTTACGACAGGGTACGGCAATCAGCCCCAGCATTTT. Protein sequence: CASSLTTGYGNQPQHF.

This clonotype was detected only a few times. This chain joins TRBV20-1 and TRBJ1-1; a weak D match, TRBD1 (6 bases). The CDR3 sequence is 14 residues long. Germline-derived CDR1 and CDR2 are DFQATT and SNEGSKA (reference sequence). V lost 3 bases, J lost 5 bases, and 16 bases lay in between. CDR3 sequence (DNA): TGCAGTGCTAGTGCTGGGGGGCTGGCGACTGAAGCTTTCTTT. It specifies CSASAGGLATEAFF.

J is TRBJ2-5 and V is TRBV12-3 or TRBV12-4, with D unresolved. The V end lost 0 bases, the J end lost 5 bases, and 7 bases lay between the germline ends. The CDR3 contains 13 residues. The CDR3 loop reads CASSLAAYETQYF. The CDR3 DNA follows: TGTGCCAGCAGTTTAGCGGCCTATGAGACCCAGTACTTC.

This clonotype was observed at least ten times. The genes are TRBV5-1 and TRBJ1-2, with 10 bases identical to TRBD1. CDR3 length equals 16 residues. The V segment lost 4 bases and the J segment 7 bases; nucleotides outside the gene matches: 13. Looked up from germline, CDR1 is SGHRS and CDR2 is YFSETQ. The CDR3 nucleotides are TGCGCCAGCAGCGATGGAAGGACAGGGGGGATGCGTGGCTACACCTTC. Its translation is CASSDGRTGGMRGYTF.

There are a few counts of this clonotype. This sequence joins TRBV10-3 and TRBJ2-1, with 11 bases identical to TRBD2. The V gene's germline CDR1 is ENHRY and CDR2 SYGVKD. Trimming removed 6 bases from V and 8 bases from J; junction bases left unmatched: 9. The CDR3 sequence is 15 residues long. As DNA, the CDR3 is TGTGCCATCAGCGAACTAGCGGGAGAAGGCCATGAGCAGTTCTTC. It is translated as CAISELAGEGHEQFF.

The rearrangement joins TRBV7-2 to TRBJ2-2, with D perhaps TRBD1 or TRBD2 (5 bases each). V was shortened by 0 bases and J by 6 bases, with 11 bases between the two germline ends. This CDR3 is 15 amino acids long. Looked up from germline, CDR1 is SGHTA and CDR2 is FQGNSA. CDR3 in DNA: TGTGCCAGCAGCTTAGCTCAGTTGGGGGCCGGGGAGCTGTTTTTT. This sequence encodes CASSLAQLGAGELFF.

The chain employs TRBV5-1 and TRBJ1-4; TRBD1 agrees at 7 bases. Germline CDR1 is SGHRS and CDR2 is YFSETQ. The V and J ends lost 3 bases and 5 bases, in that order; junction bases with no gene match: 4. The CDR3 contains 14 residues. The CDR3 nucleotides are TGCGCCAGCAGCTCGGGACAGCAAAATGAAAAACTGTTTTTT. Encoded protein: CASSSGQQNEKLFF.

This clonotype was counted between two and nine times. V and J are TRBV11-2 and TRBJ2-1; TRBD2 matches 11 bases. Losses at the gene ends were 6 bases for V and 10 bases for J; bases not matched to a gene: 5. CDR3 length: 13 residues. Germline V lookup: CDR1 SGHAT, CDR2 FQNNGV. Written as DNA, the CDR3 is TGTGCCAGCAGTTTTAGCGGGAGGGTGGAGCAGTTCTTC. Protein product: CASSFSGRVEQFF.

The chain carries TRBV9 and TRBJ2-7; no clear D. In germline, CDR1 is SGDLS, CDR2 YYNGEE. The V end was cut by 0 bases, the J end by 7 bases, with 11 bases between. The CDR3 runs 13 residues. This CDR3 reads CASSVEVGLEQYF. The CDR3, as DNA: TGTGCCAGCAGCGTAGAAGTCGGCCTTGAGCAGTACTTC.

The rearrangement uses TRBV5-6 and TRBJ2-7, with 8 nucleotides matching TRBD1. This CDR3 spans 14 amino acids. J gave up 4 bases and V 3 bases, and 6 bases lay outside the gene matches. Germline CDR1 is SGHDT and CDR2 is YYEEEE. The CDR3 region is CASSSYRGRYEQYF. The CDR3 bases are TGTGCCAGCAGCTCCTACAGGGGGAGATACGAGCAGTACTTC. Complete variable domain (other parts from reference TRBV5-6 and TRBJ2-7): DAGVTQSPTHLIKTRGQQVTLRCSPKSGHDTVSWYQQALGQGPQFIFQYYEEEERQRGNFPDRFSGHQFPNYSSELNVNALLLGDSALYLCASSSYRGRYEQYFGPGTRLTVT.

The chain carries TRBV10-2 and TRBJ2-6; D unclear. This CDR3 has 17 amino acids. The germline gives CDR1 WSHSY, CDR2 SAAADI. The V end lost 4 bases, the J end lost 2 bases, and 15 bases lay between the germline ends. The CDR3 protein is CASSVVQVVAGANVLTF. The DNA for the CDR3 is TGCGCCAGCAGTGTGGTGCAGGTGGTAGCTGGGGCCAACGTCCTGACTTTC.

This clonotype was counted at least ten times. The chain recombines TRBV12-3 or TRBV12-4 with TRBJ1-1; D is ambiguous. CDR3 size: 11 residues. The V end was cut by 1 base, the J end by 6 bases, with 3 bases between. This CDR3 is CASSLVAEAFF. The CDR3 bases are TGTGCCAGCAGTTTAGTCGCTGAAGCTTTCTTT.

CDR3: CSVADRIPSEAFF. The CDR3 DNA reads as TGCAGCGTTGCCGACAGGATCCCCTCCGAAGCTTTCTTT. The chain uses TRBV29-1 and TRBJ1-1; possibly TRBD1 for D (6 bases). V shed 4 bases and J shed 8 bases, with 17 bases lying between them. Germline V CDR1 and CDR2: SQVTM, ANQGSEA. This CDR3 is built from 13 residues.

The chain combines TRBV6-5 with TRBJ2-1; D call uncertain. Germline loops: CDR1 MNHEY, CDR2 SVGAGI. Trimming shortened V by 1 base and J by 7 bases, and 8 bases separated the two germline ends. The CDR3 is made up of 13 amino acids. CDR3 residues: CASSYLRWNEQFF. The CDR3 DNA reads as TGTGCCAGCAGTTACTTGCGGTGGAATGAGCAGTTCTTC.

For the CDR3, the DNA is TGTGCCAGCGGCGGGGGGATCTACAATGAGCAGTTCTTC. Protein product: CASGGGIYNEQFF. The chain employs TRBV7-6 and TRBJ2-1, with 8 bases lining up with TRBD2. V shed 8 bases and J 3 bases; nucleotides not matched to a gene: 3. Germline values: CDR1 SGHVS, CDR2 FNYEAQ. The CDR3 spans 13 residues.

This clonotype was detected only a few times. This chain joins TRBV5-1 and TRBJ2-7, with D possibly being TRBD2 (5 bases). Trimming pared 4 bases from V and 3 bases from J, leaving 11 bases between. CDR1 is SGHRS and CDR2 is YFSETQ in the germline V gene. The CDR3 covers 13 residues. The CDR3 nucleotides are TGCGCCAGCAGCAACCGGGGTGACTACGAGCAGTACTTC. This sequence encodes CASSNRGDYEQYF.

V and J are TRBV6-1 and TRBJ2-5, with 15 bases fitting TRBD2. CDR1 and CDR2 from the germline V gene are MNHNS and SASEGT. This CDR3 has 15 residues. Trimming removed 6 bases from V and 2 bases from J; junction bases left unmatched: 1. DNA for the CDR3: TGTGCCAGCAGGGGACTAGCGGGAGGACAAGAGACCCAGTACTTC. Encoded protein: CASRGLAGGQETQYF.